Below are 10 T cell receptor beta chains sequenced from a single sample in a study of T cell repertoires in aging, cancer and after chemotherapy. Multiplex touch-down PCR with TRB-A/B primers amplified rearranged V-D-J TRB sequences. From the multiplex PCR reads, TCRdb called clonotypes with MiXCR, one entry per CDR3 protein. This table holds 4,000 to 4,500 distinct CDR3 sequences, around a quarter found once. The template was genomic DNA from peripheral blood, not RNA. Sequenced input: blood. These receptor sequences come from a human donor with a blood cancer.

This chain joins TRBV7-4 and TRBJ2-6, with D maybe TRBD2 (5 bases). This CDR3 region has 16 residues. Trimming removed 5 bases at V and 2 bases at J, with 13 bases between. The germline CDR1 and CDR2 sequences are SGHVT and SQSDAQ. The CDR3 nucleotides read TGTGCCAGCAGCGTAGGGCAGGAGGCTGGGGCCAACGTCCTGACTTTC. Protein: CASSVGQEAGANVLTF.

This clonotype has only a few counts. The chain combines TRBV15 with TRBJ2-1; perhaps TRBD1 as D (7 bases). The CDR3 has 15 amino acids. Germline CDR1 LNHNV, CDR2 YYDKDF (reference sequence). V was cut by 0 bases and J by 8 bases, with 14 bases left in between. The CDR3 region is CATSRDWAGGYEQFF. CDR3 in DNA: TGTGCCACCAGCAGAGATTGGGCAGGGGGGTATGAGCAGTTCTTC. Looking up the rest from reference TRBV15 and TRBJ2-1 gives the full variable domain: DAMVIQNPRYQVTQFGKPVTLSCSQTLNHNVMYWYQQKSSQAPKLLFHYYDKDFNNEADTPDNFQSRRPNTSFCFLDIRSPGLGDTAMYLCATSRDWAGGYEQFFGPGTRLTVL.

The V gene is TRBV14, the J gene TRBJ2-5; 9 bases map to TRBD2. CDR1 is SGHDN and CDR2 is FVKESK in the germline V gene. The CDR3 sequence is 17 residues long. The trim removed 2 bases at V and 4 bases at J, leaving 11 bases unmatched. CDR3 bases: TGTGCCAGCAGCCAAAGTTTCGGGCTAGCGGGGTCAGAGACCCAGTACTTC. It translates to CASSQSFGLAGSETQYF.

The gene calls are TRBV2 and TRBJ1-2; the D gene is possibly TRBD1 (6 bases). This CDR3 spans 15 amino acids. The V gene lost 4 bases and the J gene lost 4 bases, with 16 bases spanning the gap. CDR1 and CDR2 from the germline V gene are SNHLY and FYNNEI. DNA of the CDR3: TGTGCCAGCAGTGTCGGGGGGCTAGAGGGCTATGGCTACACCTTC. It specifies CASSVGGLEGYGYTF.

This clonotype was seen a few times. J is TRBJ1-3 and V is TRBV14; no clear D gene. V lost 6 bases, J lost 0 bases, and 6 bases lay in between. Germline CDR1 and CDR2: SGHDN and FVKESK. This CDR3 has 13 residues. CDR3 in DNA: TGTGCCAGCAGTGGACTCTCTGGAAACACCATATATTTT. As protein: CASSGLSGNTIYF.

This chain uses TRBV13 with TRBJ2-1, with a possible D match to TRBD2 (7 bases). The CDR3 length is 20 residues. V lost 4 bases and J 4 bases, leaving 29 bases between the germline ends. Germline V gives CDR1 PRHDT, CDR2 FYEKMQ (reference sequence). CDR3 nucleotides: TGTGCCAGCAGCTCCTCACAGGGTGTGGGGGGGTCTGGATTGTACAATGAGCAGTTCTTC. This gives the protein CASSSSQGVGGSGLYNEQFF.

This clonotype was detected only a few times. In DNA form, the CDR3 reads TGTGCCAACTCGGGACTAGGAGACACAGATACGCAGTATTTT. Translating gives CANSGLGDTDTQYF. The V and J genes are TRBV10-3 and TRBJ2-3, with TRBD2 matching over 8 bases. Germline loops: CDR1 ENHRY, CDR2 SYGVKD. The J segment lost 2 bases and the V segment lost 10 bases, leaving 8 bases of the junction unmatched. The CDR3 is 14 residues long.

To note about this clonotype: A junction end diverges from the germline sequence, so it may reflect a read error. This chain joins TRBV5-1 and TRBJ1-1, with D possibly being TRBD1 (6 bases). Germline CDR1 reads SGHRS; CDR2 reads YFSETQ. This CDR3 comprises 14 residues. Here the CDR3 reads CASSLRTVNAEAFF. The CDR3 DNA reads as TGCGCCAGCAGCTTGAGGACAGTGAACGCTGAAGCTTTCTTT.

V gene TRBV4-3 combines with J gene TRBJ2-5; 11 bases fit TRBD2. Germline values: CDR1 LGHNA, CDR2 YSLEER. Germline trimming cut 3 bases from V and 5 bases from J; bases unmatched to any gene: 5. The CDR3 length is 15 residues. CDR3 DNA sequence: TGCGCCAGCAGCCACAATAGCGGGAGGGGCGAGACCCAGTACTTC. Amino acids: CASSHNSGRGETQYF.

Remarks on this clonotype: Possible read error: a much larger clone is one base away. V gene TRBV27 combines with J gene TRBJ2-1; TRBD1 matches 7 bases. The germline V gene encodes CDR1 MNHEY and CDR2 SMNVEV (reference sequence). The CDR3 has 16 amino acids. The CDR3 is CASGLSTGRRIYEQFF. CDR3 coding DNA: TGTGCCAGCGGTTTATCGACAGGGCGGAGGATCTATGAGCAGTTCTTC.